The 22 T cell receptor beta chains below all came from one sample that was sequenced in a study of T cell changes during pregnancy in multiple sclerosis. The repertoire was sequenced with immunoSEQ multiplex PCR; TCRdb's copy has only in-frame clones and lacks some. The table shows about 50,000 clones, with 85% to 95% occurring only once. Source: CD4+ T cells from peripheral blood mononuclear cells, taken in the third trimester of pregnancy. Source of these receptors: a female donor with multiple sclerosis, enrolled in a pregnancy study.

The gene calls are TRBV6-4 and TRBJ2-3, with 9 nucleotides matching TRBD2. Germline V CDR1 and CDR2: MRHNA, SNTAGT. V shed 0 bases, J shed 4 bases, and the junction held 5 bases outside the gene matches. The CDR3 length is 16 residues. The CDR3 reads CASSDSTAGGSDTQYF. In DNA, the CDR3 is TGTGCCAGCAGTGACTCCACCGCGGGGGGGTCAGATACGCAGTATTTT.

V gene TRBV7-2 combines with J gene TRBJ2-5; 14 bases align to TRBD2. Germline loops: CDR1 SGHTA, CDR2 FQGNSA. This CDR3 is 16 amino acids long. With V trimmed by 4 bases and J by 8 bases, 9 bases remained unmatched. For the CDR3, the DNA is TGTGCCAGCAGCTCGGGACTAGCGGGGGCCCTAGGAACCCAGTACTTC. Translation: CASSSGLAGALGTQYF.

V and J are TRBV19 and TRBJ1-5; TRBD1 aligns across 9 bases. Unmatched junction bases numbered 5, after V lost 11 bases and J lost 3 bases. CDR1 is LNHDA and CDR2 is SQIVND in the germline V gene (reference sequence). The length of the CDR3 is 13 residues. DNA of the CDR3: TGTGCCGCCAGGGACAGGGACAATCAGCCCCAGCATTTT. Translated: CAARDRDNQPQHF.

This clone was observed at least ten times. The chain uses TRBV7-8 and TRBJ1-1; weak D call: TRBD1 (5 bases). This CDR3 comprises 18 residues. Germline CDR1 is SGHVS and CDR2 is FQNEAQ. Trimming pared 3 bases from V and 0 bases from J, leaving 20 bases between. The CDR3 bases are TGTGCCAGCAGCTTCTCCCCGAGGAGGGACTTTTTGAACACTGAAGCTTTCTTT. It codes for CASSFSPRRDFLNTEAFF.

CDR3 sequence (DNA): TGTGCCAGCAGCTTGGTCCCTACAGGGGATAATGAAAAACTGTTTTTT. Amino acids: CASSLVPTGDNEKLFF. The rearrangement links TRBV5-5 to TRBJ1-4; 7 bases are shared with TRBD1. Germline loops: CDR1 SGHKS, CDR2 YYEKEE (reference sequence). The CDR3 runs 16 residues. Trimming at V came to 0 bases and at J to 4 bases, leaving 6 bases not matched to a gene.

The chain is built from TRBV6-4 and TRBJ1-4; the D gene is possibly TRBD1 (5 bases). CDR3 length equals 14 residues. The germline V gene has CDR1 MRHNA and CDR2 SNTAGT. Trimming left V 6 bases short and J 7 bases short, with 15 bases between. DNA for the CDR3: TGTGCCAGCAGCGGGGGGAGCAAACCTGAAAAACTGTTTTTT. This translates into CASSGGSKPEKLFF.

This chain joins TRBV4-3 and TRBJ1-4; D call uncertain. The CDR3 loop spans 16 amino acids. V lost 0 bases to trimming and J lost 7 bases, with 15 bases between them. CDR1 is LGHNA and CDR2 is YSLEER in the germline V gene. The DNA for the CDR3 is TGCGCCAGCAGCCAAGACATACGGGCGGGAGGTGAAAAACTGTTTTTT. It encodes CASSQDIRAGGEKLFF.

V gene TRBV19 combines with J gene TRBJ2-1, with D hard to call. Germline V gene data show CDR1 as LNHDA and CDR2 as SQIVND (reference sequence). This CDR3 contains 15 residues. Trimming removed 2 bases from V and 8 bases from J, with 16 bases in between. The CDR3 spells CASSIPPMAEDEQFF. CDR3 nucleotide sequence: TGTGCCAGTAGTATACCCCCAATGGCTGAAGATGAGCAGTTCTTC.

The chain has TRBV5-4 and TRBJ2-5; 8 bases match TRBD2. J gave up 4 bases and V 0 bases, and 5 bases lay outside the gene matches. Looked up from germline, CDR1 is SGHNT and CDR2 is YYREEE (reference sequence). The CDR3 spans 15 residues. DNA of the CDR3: TGTGCCAGCAGCTTGGACGGGGGGGCCACAGAGACCCAGTACTTC. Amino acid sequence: CASSLDGGATETQYF.

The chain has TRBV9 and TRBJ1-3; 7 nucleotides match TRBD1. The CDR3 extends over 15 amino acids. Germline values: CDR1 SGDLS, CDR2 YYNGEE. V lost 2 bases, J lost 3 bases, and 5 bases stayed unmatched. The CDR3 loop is CASSVEGGGGNTIYF. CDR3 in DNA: TGTGCCAGCAGCGTTGAAGGGGGCGGTGGAAACACCATATATTTT.

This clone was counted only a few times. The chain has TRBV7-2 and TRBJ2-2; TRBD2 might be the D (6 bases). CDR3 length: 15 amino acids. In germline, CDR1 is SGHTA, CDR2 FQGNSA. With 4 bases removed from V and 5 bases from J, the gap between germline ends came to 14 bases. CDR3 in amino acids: CASSYLRGDTGELFF. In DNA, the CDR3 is TGTGCCAGCAGCTACTTGCGGGGTGATACCGGGGAGCTGTTTTTT. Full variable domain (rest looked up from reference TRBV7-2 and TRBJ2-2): GAGVSQSPSNKVTEKGKDVELRCDPISGHTALYWYRQSLGQGLEFLIYFQGNSAPDKSGLPSDRFSAERTGGSVSTLTIQRTQQEDSAVYLCASSYLRGDTGELFFGEGSRLTVL.

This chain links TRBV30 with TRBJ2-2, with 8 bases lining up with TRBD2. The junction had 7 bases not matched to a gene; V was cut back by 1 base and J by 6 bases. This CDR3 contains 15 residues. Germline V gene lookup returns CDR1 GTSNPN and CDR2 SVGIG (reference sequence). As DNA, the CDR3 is TGTGCCTGGAGTGCCCGGGGGGGCCGGTCCGGGGAGCTGTTTTTT. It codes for CAWSARGGRSGELFF.

CDR3 region: CASSYYRGPDTEAFF. The DNA of the CDR3 is TGTGCCAGCAGCTACTACAGGGGTCCGGACACTGAAGCTTTCTTT. This chain connects TRBV7-8 to TRBJ1-1; 7 bases are a match to TRBD1. Losses at the gene ends were 4 bases for V and 3 bases for J; bases not matched to a gene: 8. Germline V gives CDR1 SGHVS, CDR2 FQNEAQ. This CDR3 comprises 15 residues.

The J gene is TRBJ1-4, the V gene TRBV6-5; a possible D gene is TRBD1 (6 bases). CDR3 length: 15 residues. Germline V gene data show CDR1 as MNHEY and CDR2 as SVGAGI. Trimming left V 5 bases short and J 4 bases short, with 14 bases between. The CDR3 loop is CASSLTGPGNEKLFF. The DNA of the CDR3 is TGTGCCAGCAGTCTAACAGGGCCCGGTAATGAAAAACTGTTTTTT.

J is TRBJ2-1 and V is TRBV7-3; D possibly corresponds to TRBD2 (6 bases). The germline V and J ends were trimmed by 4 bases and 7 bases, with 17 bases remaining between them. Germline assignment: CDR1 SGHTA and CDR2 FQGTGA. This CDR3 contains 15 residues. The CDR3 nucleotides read TGTGCCAGCAGCTCAACCCCGGGGGTCACGAATGAGCAGTTCTTC. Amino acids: CASSSTPGVTNEQFF.

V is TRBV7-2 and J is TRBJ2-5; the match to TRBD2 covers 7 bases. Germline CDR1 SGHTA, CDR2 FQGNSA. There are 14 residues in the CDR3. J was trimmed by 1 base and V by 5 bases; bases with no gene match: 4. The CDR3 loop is CASSQSSGQETQYF. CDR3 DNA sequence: TGTGCCAGCAGCCAATCTAGCGGCCAAGAGACCCAGTACTTC.

CDR3 loop: CASTFTGPGNEQFF. The CDR3 DNA reads as TGTGCCAGCACCTTTACAGGGCCAGGCAATGAGCAGTTCTTC. The chain carries TRBV27 and TRBJ2-1; TRBD1 might be the D (6 bases). V was pared by 7 bases and J by 6 bases, with 16 bases between. The germline gives CDR1 MNHEY, CDR2 SMNVEV (reference sequence). The CDR3 is 14 residues long.

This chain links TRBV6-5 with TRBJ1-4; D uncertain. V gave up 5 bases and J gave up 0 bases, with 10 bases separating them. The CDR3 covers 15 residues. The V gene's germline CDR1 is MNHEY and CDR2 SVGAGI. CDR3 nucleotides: TGTGCCAGCAGTAAACGGTGGTCAACTAATGAAAAACTGTTTTTT. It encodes CASSKRWSTNEKLFF.

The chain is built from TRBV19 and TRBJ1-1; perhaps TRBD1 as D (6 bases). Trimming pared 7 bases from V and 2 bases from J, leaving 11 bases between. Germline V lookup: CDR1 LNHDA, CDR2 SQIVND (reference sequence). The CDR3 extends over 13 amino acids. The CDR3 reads CASTGHSNTEAFF. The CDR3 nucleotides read TGTGCCAGTACGGGACACTCTAACACTGAAGCTTTCTTT.

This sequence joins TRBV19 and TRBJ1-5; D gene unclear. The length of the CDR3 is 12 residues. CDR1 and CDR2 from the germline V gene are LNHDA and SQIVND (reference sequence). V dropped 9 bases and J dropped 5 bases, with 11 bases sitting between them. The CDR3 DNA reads TGTGCCAGCGAGGACGGGGATCAGCCCCAGCATTTT. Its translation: CASEDGDQPQHF.

In nucleotides, the CDR3 is TGTGCCAGCAGCCAAGCTGGAGGACAGCCAAGGGGCTACACCTTC. Translated: CASSQAGGQPRGYTF. J is TRBJ1-2 and V is TRBV4-2, with D maybe TRBD1 (6 bases). The V and J ends lost 1 base and 8 bases respectively, with 17 bases between them. The CDR3 extends over 15 amino acids. The germline V gene has CDR1 LGHNA and CDR2 YNFKEQ.

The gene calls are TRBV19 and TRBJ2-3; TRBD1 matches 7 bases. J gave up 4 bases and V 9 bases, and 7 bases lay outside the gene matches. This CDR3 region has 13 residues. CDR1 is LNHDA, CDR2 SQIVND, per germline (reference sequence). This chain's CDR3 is CASSRQGADTQYF. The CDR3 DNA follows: TGTGCCAGCTCGAGACAGGGCGCAGATACGCAGTATTTT.